The next 11 T cell receptor beta chains were all read from a single sample in a study of blood T cell repertoires in COVID-19. The repertoire was sequenced with immunoSEQ multiplex PCR; TCRdb's copy has only in-frame clones and lacks some. The repertoire has 200,000 or so clones, 85% to 90% of them found once; the top ten carry 0.75% to 0.95%. The sequenced sample was peripheral blood. These receptors were taken from a woman in her 70s with acute or convalescent COVID-19.

This rearrangement joins TRBV11-2 to TRBJ2-5; 15 bases agree with TRBD2. V gave up 5 bases and J gave up 5 bases; unmatched junction bases: 6. This CDR3 has 16 amino acids. Germline CDR1 and CDR2: SGHAT and FQNNGV. CDR3 protein: CASSPGTSGGSETQYF. CDR3 coding DNA: TGTGCCAGCAGCCCCGGGACTAGCGGGGGGTCGGAGACCCAGTACTTC. Full variable domain (rest looked up from reference TRBV11-2 and TRBJ2-5): EAGVAQSPRYKIIEKRQSVAFWCNPISGHATLYWYQQILGQGPKLLIQFQNNGVVDDSQLPKDRFSAERLKGVDSTLKIQPAKLEDSAVYLCASSPGTSGGSETQYFGPGTRLLVL.

The chain uses TRBV6-5 and TRBJ1-6; the D is unclear. V was cut by 6 bases and J by 0 bases, with 9 bases left in between. This CDR3 has 15 amino acids. The germline CDR1 and CDR2 sequences are MNHEY and SVGAGI. CDR3 sequence reads: CASRAESSYNSPLHF. The CDR3 DNA follows: TGTGCCAGCAGAGCGGAAAGCTCCTATAATTCACCCCTCCACTTT.

The chain has TRBV27 and TRBJ1-1; unclear D gene. Looked up from germline, CDR1 is MNHEY and CDR2 is SMNVEV (reference sequence). The CDR3 loop spans 13 amino acids. V shed 4 bases and J shed 1 base, with 7 bases lying between them. DNA for the CDR3: TGTGCCAGCAGTTCTCGCAGGAACACTGAAGCTTTCTTT. The encoded protein is CASSSRRNTEAFF.

The CDR3 here is CATSDDGTEAFF. CDR3 nucleotides: TGTGCCACCAGTGATGATGGGACAGAAGCTTTCTTT. V usage is TRBV24-1 and J usage is TRBJ1-1; maybe TRBD1 (6 bases). The germline V and J ends were trimmed by 3 bases and 8 bases, with 9 bases remaining between them. Germline V gives CDR1 KGHDR, CDR2 SFDVKD. This CDR3 has 12 residues.

The chain uses TRBV5-4 and TRBJ1-4; TRBD1 might be the D (6 bases). The germline V gene has CDR1 SGHNT and CDR2 YYREEE (reference sequence). This CDR3 comprises 14 residues. V was pared by 4 bases and J by 4 bases, with 11 bases between. CDR3 in DNA: TGTGCCAGCAGCAGTGGGACAATTAATGAAAAACTGTTTTTT. Its protein is CASSSGTINEKLFF.

The rearrangement uses TRBV2 and TRBJ1-1, with a possible D match to TRBD1 (5 bases). Trimming removed 7 bases from V and 8 bases from J, with 20 bases in between. The V gene's germline CDR1 is SNHLY and CDR2 FYNNEI. The CDR3 covers 14 residues. The CDR3, as DNA: TGTGCCAGCACCACCCGGGGAGGGGCGAGGGAAGCTTTCTTT. Amino acids: CASTTRGGAREAFF. Complete variable domain (other parts from reference TRBV2 and TRBJ1-1): EPEVTQTPSHQVTQMGQEVILRCVPISNHLYFYWYRQILGQKVEFLVSFYNNEISEKSEIFDDQFSVERPDGSNFTLKIRSTKLEDSAMYFCASTTRGGAREAFFGQGTRLTVV.

This CDR3 reads CASSFRGETQYF. DNA of the CDR3: TGTGCCAGCAGTTTCAGGGGAGAGACCCAGTACTTC. The gene calls are TRBV28 and TRBJ2-5; tentative D call: TRBD1 (6 bases). Trimming took 3 bases from V and 4 from J, leaving 6 bases between them. Germline CDR1 reads MDHEN; CDR2 reads SYDVKM. The CDR3 is made up of 12 amino acids.

This rearrangement joins TRBV28 to TRBJ2-7, with 9 nucleotides matching TRBD2. There are 14 residues in the CDR3. Germline V gene sequence: CDR1 MDHEN, CDR2 SYDVKM. J gave up 4 bases and V 7 bases, and 8 bases lay outside the gene matches. This CDR3 is CASILSGRGYEQYF. The CDR3, as DNA: TGTGCCAGCATCCTTAGCGGGAGAGGTTACGAGCAGTACTTC.

The J gene is TRBJ1-5, the V gene TRBV7-8, with unresolved D. Trimming cost V 1 base and J 2 bases, with 6 bases left between them. CDR1 is SGHVS and CDR2 is FQNEAQ in the germline V gene. This CDR3 contains 14 residues. CDR3 in DNA: TGTGCCAGCAGCTTAGGGGGAGGCAATCAGCCCCAGCATTTT. Translation: CASSLGGGNQPQHF.

The chain links TRBV5-1 to TRBJ1-2, with 7 bases that match TRBD1. The CDR3 sequence is 14 residues long. The ends lost 4 bases at V and 4 bases at J; junction bases unmatched: 7. Germline V gives CDR1 SGHRS, CDR2 YFSETQ. CDR3 residues: CASSREQGTYGYTF. In nucleotides, the CDR3 is TGCGCCAGCAGCCGCGAACAGGGGACCTATGGCTACACCTTC. Combining the CDR3 with reference TRBV5-1 and TRBJ1-2 gives the whole variable domain KAGVTQTPRYLIKTRGQQVTLSCSPISGHRSVSWYQQTPGQGLQFLFEYFSETQRNKGNFPGRFSGRQFSNSRSEMNVSTLELGDSALYLCASSREQGTYGYTFGSGTRLTVV.

The chain couples TRBV10-3 to TRBJ2-1; 12 nucleotides line up with TRBD2. The CDR3 spans 15 residues. Per germline, CDR1 ENHRY and CDR2 SYGVKD. The trim removed 6 bases at V and 5 bases at J, leaving 5 bases unmatched. The CDR3 sequence is CAIRKTSGRNNEQFF. The CDR3 DNA follows: TGTGCCATCAGGAAGACTAGCGGGAGAAACAATGAGCAGTTCTTC.